This entry lists 19 T cell receptor beta chains sequenced from one sample in a study of T cell repertoires in cytomegalovirus infection. TCRdb processed the reads anew with MiXCR; each CDR3 protein has one entry. The sample holds about 180,000 distinct CDR3 sequences; about 15% are singletons and the top ten take roughly a quarter. The sequenced material came from PBMCs. These receptors all stem from a human donor in good health (CMV status not recorded). Some clones in this sample may be carry-over from other donors' samples.

This clonotype was counted ten times or more. The chain is built from TRBV12-5 and TRBJ2-7; the match to TRBD2 covers 8 bases. The V gene's germline CDR1 is LGHNT and CDR2 FRNRAP. V gave up 6 bases and J gave up 5 bases; unmatched junction bases: 12. The CDR3 runs 15 residues. CDR3 sequence (DNA): TGTGCTAGTGGCTCGGGGGGGGGGAATCTCCACGAGCAGTACTTC. It specifies CASGSGGGNLHEQYF.

Ten or more counts support this clonotype. The chain couples TRBV7-8 to TRBJ1-1; weak D call: TRBD1 (6 bases). Germline CDR1 SGHVS, CDR2 FQNEAQ. The CDR3 is made up of 15 amino acids. V was cut by 5 bases and J by 3 bases, with 16 bases left in between. DNA for the CDR3: TGTGCCAGCAGCCTCGGAGGGGGTGGGGACACTGAAGCTTTCTTT. Translating gives CASSLGGGGDTEAFF.

This clonotype was recorded at least ten times. V and J are TRBV7-2 and TRBJ2-5, with TRBD2 as a possible D gene (6 bases). CDR1 and CDR2 (germline): SGHTA, FQGNSA. V was trimmed by 7 bases and J by 6 bases, leaving 18 bases between them. The CDR3 runs to 14 residues. CDR3 residues: CASTAGSGRKTQYF. The CDR3 DNA sequence: TGTGCCAGCACCGCGGGAAGCGGCAGGAAGACCCAGTACTTC.

This chain connects TRBV23-1 to TRBJ2-5, with 7 bases aligning to TRBD1. TRBV23-1 has ORF status, its function being uncertain. This CDR3 has 17 residues. V lost 2 bases to trimming and J lost 2 bases; unmatched junction nucleotides: 11. The DNA for the CDR3 is TGCGCCAGCAGTCAAATCTCGACCCGGGACAGACAAGAGACCCAGTACTTC. Protein product: CASSQISTRDRQETQYF.

This clonotype showed up just a few times. The J gene is TRBJ2-1, the V gene TRBV6-2 or TRBV6-3, with a tentative D call TRBD2 (6 bases). V was cut by 5 bases and J by 5 bases, with 13 bases left in between. This CDR3 comprises 14 residues. The V gene's germline CDR1 is MNHEY and CDR2 SVGEGT. CDR3 residues: CASSKGTLNNEQFF. The DNA of the CDR3 is TGTGCCAGCAGTAAAGGGACTTTAAACAATGAGCAGTTCTTC.

This clonotype was seen just once. The chain uses TRBV7-3 and TRBJ1-1; a possible D gene is TRBD1 (6 bases). Germline V gene lookup returns CDR1 SGHTA and CDR2 FQGTGA. The CDR3 has 15 amino acids. V lost 5 bases and J 0 bases, leaving 13 bases between the germline ends. CDR3 nucleotide sequence: TGTGCCAGCAGCGAAACCGGACAGATGAACACTGAAGCTTTCTTT. Translation: CASSETGQMNTEAFF.

The J gene is TRBJ2-5, the V gene TRBV6-2 or TRBV6-3, with D perhaps matching TRBD1 or TRBD2 (5 bases each). The CDR3 runs 14 residues. V was pared by 6 bases and J by 4 bases, with 15 bases between. Germline values: CDR1 MNHEY, CDR2 SVGEGT. The CDR3 bases are TGTGCCAGCAGGGCGGGCATTGGGGGAGAGACCCAGTACTTC. Translating it yields CASRAGIGGETQYF.

In this sample, this clonotype turned up many times. The chain couples TRBV7-2 to TRBJ2-3, with D perhaps TRBD2 (5 bases). CDR3 size: 14 residues. Per the germline V gene, CDR1 is SGHTA and CDR2 is FQGNSA. V was trimmed by 5 bases and J by 4 bases, leaving 13 bases between them. CDR3 protein: CASSVDRGSDTQYF. CDR3 DNA sequence: TGTGCCAGCAGCGTAGACCGGGGTTCAGATACGCAGTATTTT. Looking up the rest from reference TRBV7-2 and TRBJ2-3 gives the full variable domain: GAGVSQSPSNKVTEKGKDVELRCDPISGHTALYWYRQSLGQGLEFLIYFQGNSAPDKSGLPSDRFSAERTGGSVSTLTIQRTQQEDSAVYLCASSVDRGSDTQYFGPGTRLTVL.

This clonotype was detected many times. This sequence joins TRBV7-2 and TRBJ2-1; D is perhaps TRBD1 (6 bases). The V end was cut by 5 bases, the J end by 7 bases, with 9 bases between. This CDR3 has 12 residues. The germline CDR1 and CDR2 sequences are SGHTA and FQGNSA. In nucleotides, the CDR3 is TGTGCCAGCAGCCTGCAGGGGAATGAGCAGTTCTTC. Its protein is CASSLQGNEQFF. Filled out from reference TRBV7-2 and TRBJ2-1, the complete variable domain reads GAGVSQSPSNKVTEKGKDVELRCDPISGHTALYWYRQSLGQGLEFLIYFQGNSAPDKSGLPSDRFSAERTGGSVSTLTIQRTQQEDSAVYLCASSLQGNEQFFGPGTRLTVL.

This clonotype was seen many times. V and J are TRBV7-2 and TRBJ2-2; possibly TRBD1 or TRBD2 for D (5 bases each). V lost 2 bases, J lost 0 bases, and 10 bases lay in between. The CDR3 is 16 residues long. Germline V gene sequence: CDR1 SGHTA, CDR2 FQGNSA. The CDR3, as DNA: TGTGCCAGCAGCTTAAACGGGGCGACGAACACCGGGGAGCTGTTTTTT. It specifies CASSLNGATNTGELFF. Complete variable domain (other parts from reference TRBV7-2 and TRBJ2-2): GAGVSQSPSNKVTEKGKDVELRCDPISGHTALYWYRQSLGQGLEFLIYFQGNSAPDKSGLPSDRFSAERTGGSVSTLTIQRTQQEDSAVYLCASSLNGATNTGELFFGEGSRLTVL.

V usage is TRBV2 and J usage is TRBJ2-5; D unresolved. From germline, CDR1 is SNHLY and CDR2 FYNNEI. V lost 3 bases and J 1 base, leaving 6 bases between the germline ends. The CDR3 is 13 amino acids. CDR3 loop: CASSDTTQETQYF. For the CDR3, the DNA is TGTGCCAGCAGTGATACGACCCAAGAGACCCAGTACTTC. The whole variable domain, remainder taken from reference TRBV2 and TRBJ2-5, is EPEVTQTPSHQVTQMGQEVILRCVPISNHLYFYWYRQILGQKVEFLVSFYNNEISEKSEIFDDQFSVERPDGSNFTLKIRSTKLEDSAMYFCASSDTTQETQYFGPGTRLLVL.

J is TRBJ2-7 and V is TRBV20-1; 8 bases match TRBD2. Germline V gene sequence: CDR1 DFQATT, CDR2 SNEGSKA (reference sequence). The CDR3 has 18 amino acids. V was clipped by 1 base and J by 3 bases; unmatched bases: 17. In nucleotides, the CDR3 is TGCAGTGCTAGAGCCCTGATGAGTACTGGACTAGCTTTCTACGAGCAGTACTTC. Translating it yields CSARALMSTGLAFYEQYF.

Notes on this clonotype: The CDR3 end shows no conserved phenylalanine or tryptophan, and so a read error is likely. The genes are TRBV28 and TRBJ2-5, with D maybe TRBD1 (5 bases). The CDR3 runs to 14 residues. V dropped 6 bases and J dropped 5 bases, with 16 bases sitting between them. Germline CDR1 and CDR2: MDHEN and SYDVKM. This chain's CDR3 is CASSLRQPGETQYL. CDR3 nucleotides: TGTGCCAGCAGCCTAAGACAGCCAGGGGAGACCCAGTACCTC.

The genes are TRBV20-1 and TRBJ2-5; perhaps D is TRBD1 or TRBD2 (5 bases each). Germline V gene sequence: CDR1 DFQATT, CDR2 SNEGSKA (reference sequence). The CDR3 spans 11 residues. V dropped 2 bases and J dropped 6 bases, with 7 bases sitting between them. CDR3 region: CSARRDQTQYF. CDR3 sequence (DNA): TGCAGTGCTAGAAGGGACCAGACCCAGTACTTC.

In its sample, this clonotype was seen a few times. The rearrangement links TRBV14 to TRBJ2-3; no definite D call. V gave up 5 bases and J gave up 2 bases, with 8 bases separating them. In germline, CDR1 is SGHDN, CDR2 FVKESK. CDR3 length equals 13 residues. The chain's CDR3 is CASSAWNTDTQYF. CDR3 DNA: TGTGCCAGCAGCGCCTGGAACACAGATACGCAGTATTTT.

The J gene is TRBJ2-7, the V gene TRBV7-8; 10 nucleotides agree with TRBD1. Germline loops: CDR1 SGHVS, CDR2 FQNEAQ. The CDR3 has 17 residues. The junction had 10 bases not matched to a gene; V was cut back by 2 bases and J by 3 bases. CDR3 sequence reads: CASSLQADRGPLYEQYF. In DNA, the CDR3 is TGTGCCAGCAGCTTACAGGCTGACAGGGGGCCCCTCTACGAGCAGTACTTC.

V and J are TRBV2 and TRBJ1-6; D perhaps matches TRBD1 (5 bases). Between the trimmed V and J ends, which lost 6 bases and 7 bases, there was a span of 16 bases. CDR1 and CDR2 from the germline V gene are SNHLY and FYNNEI. The CDR3 is 15 residues long. The CDR3 DNA follows: TGTGCCAGCAGCGGGAGAGGGACGGTGAATTCACCCCTCCACTTT. Its translation is CASSGRGTVNSPLHF.

This clonotype was counted ten times or more. The chain uses TRBV7-2 and TRBJ2-3, with 9 bases identical to TRBD2. This CDR3 is built from 16 residues. Germline CDR1 and CDR2: SGHTA and FQGNSA. Losses at the gene ends were 2 bases for V and 0 bases for J; bases not matched to a gene: 3. The CDR3 nucleotides are TGTGCCAGCAGCTTACGCGGGAGGGCAAGCACAGATACGCAGTATTTT. This encodes CASSLRGRASTDTQYF.

This clonotype was seen only a few times. The CDR3: CASSFEPNEQFF. CDR3 nucleotide sequence: TGTGCCAGCAGCTTTGAGCCCAATGAGCAGTTCTTC. The chain employs TRBV12-3 or TRBV12-4 and TRBJ2-1, with D hard to call. The CDR3 is 12 residues long. V was trimmed by 6 bases and J by 6 bases, leaving 9 bases between them.